This T cell receptor beta chain was found in a study of cytomegalovirus exposure and HLA in healthy donors. General study findings and limits: Specificity for CMV antigens was confirmed in vitro for a few of the CMV-associated chains.

Of note for this clone: Its antigen is not identified.

Germline trimming cut 0 bases from V and 8 bases from J; bases unmatched to any gene: 7. CDR3 length: 16 amino acids. Germline lookup yields CDR1 SGHDT and CDR2 YYEEEE. Researchers ran the PCR with 60 Vbeta and 13 Jbeta primers. Sequenced by immunoSEQ multiplex PCR; TCRdb stores in-frame clones only, minus some. The sample shows some 150,000 clones, 70% to 85% of them seen only once. This receptor was identified in a man aged 30-40 years in good health and CMV-seropositive. Sequencing input: PBMCs. The J gene is TRBJ2-1, the V gene TRBV5-6, with 11 positions matching TRBD2. The CDR3 sequence is CASSLARPSGGHEQFF. CDR3 DNA: TGTGCCAGCAGCTTGGCCAGACCTAGCGGGGGGCATGAGCAGTTCTTC.